The rows below give T cell receptor beta chains drawn from one sample of a study of T cell responses to AZD1222 COVID-19 vaccine. Assay: immunoSEQ multiplex PCR; the TCRdb copy retains only in-frame clones and omits some. Here the sample spans about 110,000 clones, around 90% being singletons. The starting material was peripheral blood, obtained on day 0 of MenACWY control vaccination. The receptors originated from an adult in good health. Both conserved end residues are part of each CDR3. The D gene is left open where the match is weak. Size is stated for part of the rows, as once, few or many counts, or as a class when the clone is expanded.

v_call	clone_size	d_call	j_call	cdr3_aa	cdr3_nt
TRBV18	-	-	TRBJ1-1	CASSPRSALNTEAFF	TGTGCCAGCTCACCACGGTCGGCCCTGAACACTGAAGCTTTCTTT
TRBV13	-	TRBD1	TRBJ2-7	CASSLVPTGQGEQYF	TGTGCCAGCAGCTTGGTTCCGACAGGACAGGGCGAGCAGTACTTC
TRBV15	few	-	TRBJ1-3	CATRRGTAGNTIYF	TGTGCCACCAGGAGAGGAACGGCTGGAAACACCATATATTTT
TRBV7-9	-	TRBD1	TRBJ1-2	CASSSGQGYDYGYTF	TGTGCCAGCAGCTCGGGACAGGGTTATGACTATGGCTACACCTTC
TRBV4-3	-	-	TRBJ2-1	CASSQDTLAVEQFF	TGCGCCAGCAGCCAAGATACCTTAGCGGTAGAGCAGTTCTTC
TRBV3-1/TRBV3-2	-	-	TRBJ1-4	CASAGGRGKLFF	TGTGCCAGTGCGGGGGGCCGGGGAAAACTGTTTTTT
TRBV19	-	-	TRBJ2-7	CASSIRGAQNYEQYF	TGTGCCAGTAGTATCCGGGGCGCGCAGAACTACGAGCAGTACTTC
TRBV6-5	-	-	TRBJ1-2	CASSFDSYYYGYTF	TGTGCCAGCAGTTTCGACAGCTACTACTATGGCTACACCTTC
TRBV7-9	few	TRBD1	TRBJ1-2	CASSFSGTGGLGHGYTF	TGTGCCAGCAGCTTTAGCGGGACAGGGGGCCTGGGCCATGGCTACACCTTC
TRBV19	-	-	TRBJ2-3	CASSLYFAGRGIGTQYF	TGTGCCAGTAGTCTCTACTTTGCAGGACGTGGAATAGGTACGCAGTATTTT
TRBV12-5	-	-	TRBJ1-3	CASGPGTASSGNTIYF	TGTGCTAGTGGCCCCGGGACGGCGAGCTCTGGAAACACCATATATTTT
TRBV30	-	TRBD1	TRBJ2-7	CALRTGYLHEQYF	TGTGCCTTAAGGACAGGGTACTTACACGAGCAGTACTTC
TRBV6-5	-	-	TRBJ1-6	CASSSGPSPLHF	TGTGCCAGCAGTTCGGGACCTTCACCCCTCCACTTT
TRBV27	-	TRBD1	TRBJ2-7	CASSPRTGHSYEQYF	TGTGCCAGCAGTCCACGGACAGGCCACTCCTACGAGCAGTACTTC
TRBV28	once	-	TRBJ1-6	CASSLGGRDSPLHF	TGTGCCAGCAGTTTAGGGGGCCGCGATTCACCCCTCCACTTT
TRBV27	-	-	TRBJ2-7	CASSLFGGVEQYF	TGTGCCAGCAGTTTATTTGGGGGCGTCGAGCAGTACTTC